Detailed here is one T cell receptor (beta chain). In its sample, this clonotype was seen many times. This clone's antigen is unknown. One end of the junction does not line up with germline, which may come from a read error. The Immunoverse kit was used to build TCR libraries from 400 ng RNA, with molecular barcoded adaptors covering alpha/delta and beta/gamma chains. TCR library preparation used the same RNA that was used for transcriptome sequencing. An Illumina HiSeq 4000 with 2 x 150 cycles was used to sequence the TCR libraries. The original pipeline was this. TCR reads were aligned to human V, D, J and C references and assembled into CDR3 clonotypes with MiXCR, including quality filtering and error correction. The tcR package in R was used to analyze clonotype counts and gene usage diversity. For inspection of raw mapping reads, RNA-seq reads were mapped by STAR aligner version 2.5.3a onto GRCh37 of the human genome. To test how sequencing depth affects detected clonotypes, IR-seq fastq files were randomly downsampled with Seqtk 1.3. TCRdb reran the public reads through fastp at Q25 and MiXCR, keeping productive beta chains. Entries that share a CDR3 protein sequence are merged under the most common genes and DNA. What appears here as the V and J calls and clone size reflects TCRdb's work, not the paper's. In all, the sample holds about 22,000 distinct CDR3 sequences, and roughly 15% of those were seen once. In total, the top ten clones hold 60% to 80% of the sample.

The data originate from a study of read filtering for tumor transcriptome and immune sequencing (dated by TCRdb to 2019 to 2021). Turning to the overall study: The cohort consisted of 17 to 20 male and more than 11 female patients, with a mean age of roughly 67 years and an age range of about 47 to 90. The study compared TCR repertoires from targeted immune repertoire sequencing and bulk whole-transcriptome sequencing run on the same bone marrow samples. By revised international staging, eight or nine patients were R-ISS I, approximately 15 were R-ISS II and roughly 7 were R-ISS III. After DNase treatment, whole-transcriptome libraries were prepared using the TruSeq RNA Access Library Prep Kit. TCR-region mapped reads per sample ranged from about 4.05 to 11 million with IR-seq versus only about 75 to 1,400 with RNA-seq. One main goal was a read-filtering strategy for immune repertoire data, in particular deciding whether clonotypes backed by only one read should be removed. Broader findings and caveats from the paper: In IR-seq, 80% to 85% of clonotypes but approximately 3.2% of total reads were represented by single-read clonotypes, whereas in RNA-seq, roughly three quarters of clonotypes and approximately 44% of reads were represented by single-read clonotypes. Removing single-read clonotypes increased the correlation between IR-seq and RNA-seq shared clonotype proportions. Compared with RNA-seq, IR-seq captured clonotypes at much higher depth and more reliably, and a smaller IR-seq throughput was enough to identify most shared clonotypes. The sorted CD138-negative fraction was a mixed bone marrow immune population, not purified T cells.

Every patient had bone marrow sampled at the time of active disease. Bone marrow mononuclear cells were isolated by Ficoll-Hypaque density gradient centrifugation. To remove myeloma plasma cells, the cells were labeled with CD138 magnetic microbeads on a MACS separator, and CD138-negative cells were then collected by negative selection. Flow cytometry with CD138 antibodies on an Attune NxT was used to check how pure the isolated cells were. TRIzol reagent was used to extract total RNA, which was then quantified with a NanoDrop spectrophotometer. For each patient, the CD138-negative bone marrow sample underwent paired RNA-seq and IR-seq. Reading the germline V gene gives CDR1 SGHTA and CDR2 FQGNSA. Taken from cysteine to phenylalanine, the CDR3 has 14 residues. Of all the DNA, just the CDR3 is kept, 42 bases in frame from base 1.

This sequence uses TRBV7-2 and TRBJ1-1, and 7 bases in between align with TRBD1. The sample was a population of CD138-negative cells sorted from bone marrow. What the cell subset or site label conveys for this sample: bone marrow mononuclear cells depleted of CD138+ plasma/myeloma cells by negative magnetic selection. The origin of this receptor is a donor aged 40 or over with multiple myeloma. Here is the DNA: TGTGCCAGCACCTTAGGGACAGCGACCACTGAAGCTTTCTTT. It codes for CASTLGTATTEAFF.